The rows below give T cell receptor beta chains drawn from one sample of a study of Graves' ophthalmopathy and Graves' hyperthyroidism. MiXCR, applied by TCRdb to the multiplex PCR reads, yields one record per CDR3 protein. The sample lists 900,000 to 1,200,000 distinct CDR3 sequences, 35% to 45% occurring once. Source material: peripheral blood or thyroid tissue (not recorded which). Every receptor here comes from an adult man with Graves' hyperthyroidism. CDR3s include the opening cysteine and the closing phenylalanine or tryptophan. The order of the fields is V gene, J gene, D gene, clone size, CDR3 protein, CDR3 DNA. A D gene is named only where the DNA matches it firmly. The size field is filled for only some rows; it gives once, few, many or a size class.

TRBV18	TRBJ2-5	.	many	CASSPFETQYF	TGTGCCAGCAGCCCATTCGAGACCCAGTACTTC
TRBV2	TRBJ2-7	TRBD1	.	CASRQQGGDQPQQYF	TGTGCCAGCAGGCAACAGGGGGGCGATCAGCCCCAGCAGTACTTC
TRBV2	TRBJ2-2	.	few	CASIREHGGELFF	TGTGCCAGCATACGGGAGCACGGCGGGGAGCTGTTTTTT
TRBV5-1	TRBJ1-1	.	few	CASSLGNTLGNTEAFF	TGCGCCAGCAGCTTGGGAAACACCCTGGGGAACACTGAAGCTTTCTTT
TRBV12-3/TRBV12-4	TRBJ2-7	.	.	CASSSVFGPRGGTYEQYF	TGTGCCAGCAGTTCAGTATTCGGACCGAGAGGGGGAACCTACGAGCAGTACTTC
TRBV11-2	TRBJ2-7	.	.	CASSDLGKIHEQYF	TGTGCCAGCAGTGACTTGGGGAAGATCCACGAGCAGTACTTC
TRBV11-2	TRBJ1-6	TRBD1	.	CASSLDAGGEYSPLHF	TGTGCCAGCAGCTTAGACGCAGGGGGCGAGTACTCACCCCTCCACTTT
TRBV20-1	TRBJ2-7	.	.	CSARDLVGQGNYEQYF	TGCAGTGCTAGAGATCTGGTCGGGCAGGGGAACTACGAGCAGTACTTC
TRBV5-1	TRBJ1-2	.	.	CASSLYSTFYGYTF	TGCGCCAGCAGCTTGTACAGTACCTTTTATGGCTACACCTTC
TRBV7-9	TRBJ1-1	.	.	CASSLGPTPTEAFF	TGTGCCAGCAGCTTAGGTCCGACCCCCACTGAGGCTTTCTTT
TRBV30	TRBJ1-5	.	many	CAWGHGQPQHF	TGTGCCTGGGGACACGGTCAGCCCCAGCATTTT
TRBV10-3	TRBJ2-5	.	.	CAISESKHVRETQYF	TGTGCCATCAGTGAGTCGAAACACGTCCGCGAGACCCAGTACTTC
TRBV7-6	TRBJ2-5	TRBD2	few	CASSWTSGVEETQYF	TGTGCCAGCAGTTGGACTAGCGGGGTTGAAGAGACCCAGTACTTC
TRBV20-1	TRBJ2-7	TRBD1	.	CSATYTGQAYEQYF	TGCAGTGCTACGTATACGGGACAGGCCTACGAGCAGTACTTC
TRBV3-1	TRBJ2-2	.	.	CASSRVLNSGELFF	TGTGCCAGCAGCCGGGTCCTTAACAGCGGGGAGCTGTTTTTT
TRBV12-3/TRBV12-4	TRBJ1-5	.	many	CASSSRGQPQHF	TGTGCCAGCAGTTCCCGGGGTCAGCCCCAGCATTTT
TRBV4-3	TRBJ2-7	.	.	CASSQDTGNEQYF	TGCGCCAGCAGCCAAGATACTGGGAACGAGCAGTACTTC
TRBV20-1	TRBJ1-5	.	.	CSASDRGQPQHF	TGCAGTGCTAGTGATCGAGGTCAGCCCCAGCATTTT
TRBV6-5	TRBJ2-7	.	.	CASSSHKQGPLPYEQYF	TGTGCCAGCAGTTCACATAAACAGGGTCCCCTCCCCTACGAGCAGTACTTC
TRBV15	TRBJ1-3	.	many	CATSSDRGSGNTIYF	TGTGCCACCAGCAGCGACAGAGGCTCTGGAAACACCATATATTTT
TRBV12-3/TRBV12-4	TRBJ1-2	.	.	CASSLKQGSGYTF	TGTGCCAGCAGTTTAAAGCAGGGAAGTGGCTACACCTTC
TRBV19	TRBJ2-7	.	many	CASSFSDGGAEQYF	TGTGCCAGTAGTTTCTCCGACGGGGGCGCCGAGCAGTACTTC
TRBV7-6	TRBJ2-7	.	.	CASSFGHIYEQYF	TGTGCCAGCAGCTTTGGACATATTTACGAGCAGTACTTC
TRBV7-7	TRBJ2-7	TRBD2	many	CASSVSGLAGEQYF	TGTGCCAGCAGCGTATCGGGACTAGCTGGTGAGCAGTACTTC
TRBV4-3	TRBJ1-6	.	many	CASSQLEFSGNSPLHF	TGCGCCAGCAGCCAGCTCGAATTCAGTGGGAATTCACCCCTCCACTTT
TRBV7-9	TRBJ2-7	.	.	CASSPSNHDEQYF	TGTGCCAGCAGCCCGTCGAACCATGATGAGCAGTACTTC
TRBV7-2	TRBJ2-5	TRBD1	.	CASSLVLGQKQETQYF	TGTGCCAGCAGCTTAGTGCTGGGACAGAAACAAGAGACCCAGTACTTC
TRBV9	TRBJ2-7	TRBD2	.	CASSTGGLSYEQYF	TGTGCCAGCAGTACGGGAGGTCTTTCCTACGAGCAGTACTTC
TRBV19	TRBJ1-1	.	many	CASSIVELAGTNTEAFF	TGTGCCAGTAGTATAGTAGAGCTTGCGGGTACGAACACTGAAGCTTTCTTT
TRBV13	TRBJ1-1	.	many	CASSARQHTEAFF	TGTGCCAGCAGCGCTCGCCAGCACACTGAAGCTTTCTTT
TRBV7-9	TRBJ2-7	TRBD2	.	CASSAGGESYEQYF	TGTGCCAGCAGCGCGGGAGGGGAATCCTACGAGCAGTACTTC
TRBV19	TRBJ2-2	.	many	CASSAWSETGELFF	TGTGCCAGTAGCGCGTGGAGCGAAACCGGGGAGCTGTTTTTT
TRBV29-1	TRBJ1-2	.	many	CSVSTRRINYGYTF	TGCAGCGTTTCGACCCGGCGCATTAACTATGGCTACACCTTC
TRBV12-3/TRBV12-4	TRBJ2-7	.	many	CASSLSGPEQYF	TGTGCCAGCAGTTTATCGGGTCCCGAGCAGTACTTC
TRBV12-3/TRBV12-4	TRBJ2-5	.	few	CASSPGAKETQYF	TGTGCCAGCAGTCCCGGGGCCAAAGAGACCCAGTACTTC
TRBV7-9	TRBJ2-7	.	few	CASSSRAGFQSSYEQYF	TGTGCCAGCAGCTCCCGGGCAGGCTTCCAAAGCTCCTACGAGCAGTACTTC
TRBV10-3	TRBJ2-7	.	.	CASSYSWGRGEQYF	TGTGCCAGCAGTTACTCGTGGGGTCGTGGCGAGCAGTACTTC
TRBV29-1	TRBJ1-3	.	.	CSSGARSSGNTIYF	TGCAGCAGTGGAGCCCGGTCCTCTGGAAACACCATATATTTT
TRBV7-2	TRBJ2-7	TRBD2	.	CASSQIGAIAGDPRDEQYF	TGTGCCAGCAGCCAAATCGGGGCTATAGCGGGAGATCCCCGCGACGAGCAGTACTTC
TRBV9	TRBJ2-7	TRBD2	.	CASSVDGTSDYEQYF	TGTGCCAGCAGCGTAGACGGGACTAGCGACTACGAGCAGTACTTC
TRBV29-1	TRBJ2-7	TRBD2	many	CSVKSSGLSYEQYF	TGCAGCGTTAAATCTAGCGGGCTTTCCTACGAGCAGTACTTC
TRBV12-3/TRBV12-4	TRBJ1-2	.	few	CASNNYYGYTF	TGTGCCAGCAACAATTACTATGGCTACACCTTC
TRBV15	TRBJ2-7	.	many	CATSLQTGGYEQYF	TGTGCCACCAGCTTACAAACAGGTGGCTACGAGCAGTACTTC
TRBV2	TRBJ2-2	TRBD2	many	CASLLTSSGTGELFF	TGTGCCAGCTTACTGACTAGCTCCGGCACCGGGGAGCTGTTTTTT
TRBV11-2	TRBJ1-2	.	many	CASSGPGGYTF	TGTGCCAGCAGCGGGCCGGGTGGCTACACCTTC
TRBV15	TRBJ2-5	.	.	CATSRDRDAIQETQYF	TGTGCCACCAGCAGAGATCGGGACGCGATACAAGAGACCCAGTACTTC
TRBV28	TRBJ2-5	.	few	CASFDSGQETQYF	TGTGCCAGCTTCGATAGCGGACAAGAGACCCAGTACTTC
TRBV19	TRBJ2-3	TRBD2	.	CASSGRARDTQYF	TGTGCCAGTAGCGGGAGGGCCAGGGATACGCAGTATTTT
TRBV20-1	TRBJ1-5	.	.	CSASNGASQPQHF	TGCAGTGCTAGTAACGGGGCGAGTCAGCCCCAGCATTTT